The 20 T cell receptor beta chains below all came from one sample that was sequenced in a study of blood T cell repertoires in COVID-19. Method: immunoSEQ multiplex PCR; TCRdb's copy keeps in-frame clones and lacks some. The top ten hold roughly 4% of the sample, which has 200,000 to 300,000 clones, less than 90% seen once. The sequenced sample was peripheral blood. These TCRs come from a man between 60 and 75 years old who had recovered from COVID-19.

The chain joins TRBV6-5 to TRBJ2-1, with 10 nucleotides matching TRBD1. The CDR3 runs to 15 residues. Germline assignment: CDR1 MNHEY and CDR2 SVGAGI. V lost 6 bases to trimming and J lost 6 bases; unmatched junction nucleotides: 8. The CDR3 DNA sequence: TGTGCCAGCAGAGACCCCGGGACAGGGGTCAATGAGCAGTTCTTC. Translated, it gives CASRDPGTGVNEQFF.

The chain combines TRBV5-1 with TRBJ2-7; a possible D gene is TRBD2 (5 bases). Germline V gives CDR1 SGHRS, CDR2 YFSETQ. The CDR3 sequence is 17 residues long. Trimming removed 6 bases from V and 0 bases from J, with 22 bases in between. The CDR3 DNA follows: TGCGCCAGCACCGACTTGGGGTCCCTGGGGAGCTCCTACGAGCAGTACTTC. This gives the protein CASTDLGSLGSSYEQYF.

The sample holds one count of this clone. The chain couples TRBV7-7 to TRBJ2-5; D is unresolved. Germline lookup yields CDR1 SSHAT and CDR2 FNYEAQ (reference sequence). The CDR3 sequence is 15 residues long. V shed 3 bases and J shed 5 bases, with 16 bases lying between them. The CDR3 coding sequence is TGTGCCAGCAGCTTCGGGTCAAGTAGATCTGAGACCCAGTACTTC. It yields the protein CASSFGSSRSETQYF.

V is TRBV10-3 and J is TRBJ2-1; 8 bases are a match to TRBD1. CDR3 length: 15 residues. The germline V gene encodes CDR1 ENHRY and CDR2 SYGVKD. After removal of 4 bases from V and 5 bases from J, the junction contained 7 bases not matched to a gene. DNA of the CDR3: TGTGCCATCAGTGCGGCAGGGGGCATTAACAATGAGCAGTTCTTC. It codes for CAISAAGGINNEQFF.

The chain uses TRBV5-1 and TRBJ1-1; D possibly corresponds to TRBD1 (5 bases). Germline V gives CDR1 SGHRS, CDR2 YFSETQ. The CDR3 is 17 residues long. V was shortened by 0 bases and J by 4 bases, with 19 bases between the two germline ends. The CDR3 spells CASSLGTTRWGGTEAFF. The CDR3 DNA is TGCGCCAGCAGCTTGGGCACCACGCGGTGGGGCGGCACTGAAGCTTTCTTT.

The CDR3, as DNA: TGTGCCAGCAGCGGCGGGACAGTCAATCAGCCCCAGCATTTT. Residues: CASSGGTVNQPQHF. The rearrangement joins TRBV7-8 to TRBJ1-5; 7 bases are a match to TRBD1. The CDR3 loop spans 14 amino acids. V gave up 5 bases and J gave up 3 bases; unmatched junction bases: 4. CDR1 and CDR2 (germline): SGHVS, FQNEAQ.

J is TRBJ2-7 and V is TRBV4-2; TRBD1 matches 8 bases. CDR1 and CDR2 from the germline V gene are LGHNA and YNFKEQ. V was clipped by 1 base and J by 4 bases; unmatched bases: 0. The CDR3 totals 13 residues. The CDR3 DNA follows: TGTGCCAGCAGCCAAGGGACAGGGTACGAGCAGTACTTC. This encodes CASSQGTGYEQYF.

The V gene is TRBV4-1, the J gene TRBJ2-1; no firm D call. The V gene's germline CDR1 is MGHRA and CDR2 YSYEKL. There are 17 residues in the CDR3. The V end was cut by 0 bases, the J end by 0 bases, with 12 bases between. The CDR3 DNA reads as TGCGCCAGCAGCCAAGACCCTAACGGAGCCTCCTACAATGAGCAGTTCTTC. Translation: CASSQDPNGASYNEQFF.

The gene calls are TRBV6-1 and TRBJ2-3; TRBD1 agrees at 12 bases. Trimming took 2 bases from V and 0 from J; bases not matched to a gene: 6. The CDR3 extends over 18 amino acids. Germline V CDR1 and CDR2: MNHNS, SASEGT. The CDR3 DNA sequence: TGTGCCAGCAGTGAATGGGGACAGGGGGCATCTAGCACAGATACGCAGTATTTT. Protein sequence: CASSEWGQGASSTDTQYF.

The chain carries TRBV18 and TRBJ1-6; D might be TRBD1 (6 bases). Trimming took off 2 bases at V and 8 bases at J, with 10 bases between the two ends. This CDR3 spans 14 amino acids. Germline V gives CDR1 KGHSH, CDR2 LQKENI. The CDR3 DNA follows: TGTGCCAGCTCACCAAACAGGGAGTATTCACCCCTCCACTTT. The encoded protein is CASSPNREYSPLHF.

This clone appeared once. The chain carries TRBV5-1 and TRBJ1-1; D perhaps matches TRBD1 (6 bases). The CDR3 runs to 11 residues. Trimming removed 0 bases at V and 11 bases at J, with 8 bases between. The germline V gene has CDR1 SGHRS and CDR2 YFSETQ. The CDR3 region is CASSLGQAAFF. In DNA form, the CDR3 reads TGCGCCAGCAGCTTGGGACAGGCCGCTTTCTTT.

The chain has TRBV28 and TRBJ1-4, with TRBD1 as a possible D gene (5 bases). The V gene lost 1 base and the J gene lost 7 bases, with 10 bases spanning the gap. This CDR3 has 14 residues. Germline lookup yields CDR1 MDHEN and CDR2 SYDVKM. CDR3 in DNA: TGTGCCAGCAGTTTATTGGGGCAGGCTGAAAAACTGTTTTTT. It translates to CASSLLGQAEKLFF.

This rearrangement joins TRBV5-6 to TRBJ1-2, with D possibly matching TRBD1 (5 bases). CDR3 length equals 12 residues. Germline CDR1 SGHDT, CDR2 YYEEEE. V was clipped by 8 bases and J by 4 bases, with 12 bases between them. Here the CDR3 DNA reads TGTGCCAGTGTGGGTGGGGCCTATGGCTACACCTTC. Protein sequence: CASVGGAYGYTF.

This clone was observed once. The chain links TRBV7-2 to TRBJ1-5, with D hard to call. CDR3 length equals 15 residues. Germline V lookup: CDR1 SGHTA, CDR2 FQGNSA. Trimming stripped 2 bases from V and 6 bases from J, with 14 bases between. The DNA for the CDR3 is TGTGCCAGCAGCTTAAATGGAGGGTGGGGTCAGCCCCAGCATTTT. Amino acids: CASSLNGGWGQPQHF.

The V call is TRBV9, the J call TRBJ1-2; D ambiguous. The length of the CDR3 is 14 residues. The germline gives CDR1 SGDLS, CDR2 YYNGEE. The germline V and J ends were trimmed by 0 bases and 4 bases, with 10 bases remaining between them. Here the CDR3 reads CASSVGEALYGYTF. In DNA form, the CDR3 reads TGTGCCAGCAGCGTAGGGGAGGCCCTCTATGGCTACACCTTC.

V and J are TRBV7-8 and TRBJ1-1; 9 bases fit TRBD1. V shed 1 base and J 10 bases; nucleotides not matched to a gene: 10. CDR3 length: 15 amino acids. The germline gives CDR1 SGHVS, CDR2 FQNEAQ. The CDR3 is CASSLGTGGHSRAFF. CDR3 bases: TGTGCCAGCAGCTTAGGTACAGGGGGCCATTCGAGAGCTTTCTTT.

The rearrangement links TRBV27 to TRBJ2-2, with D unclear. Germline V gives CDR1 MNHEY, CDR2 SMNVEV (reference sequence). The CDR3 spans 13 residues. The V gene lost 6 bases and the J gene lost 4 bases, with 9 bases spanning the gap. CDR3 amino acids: CASRRHTTGELFF. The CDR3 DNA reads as TGTGCCAGCAGGCGACACACCACCGGGGAGCTGTTTTTT.

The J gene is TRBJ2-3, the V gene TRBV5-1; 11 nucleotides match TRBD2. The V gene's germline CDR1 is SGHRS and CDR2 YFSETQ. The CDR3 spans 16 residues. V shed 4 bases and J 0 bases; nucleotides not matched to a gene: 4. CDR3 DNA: TGCGCCAGCAGCGAAGGGACTAGCGGTAGCACAGATACGCAGTATTTT. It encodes CASSEGTSGSTDTQYF.

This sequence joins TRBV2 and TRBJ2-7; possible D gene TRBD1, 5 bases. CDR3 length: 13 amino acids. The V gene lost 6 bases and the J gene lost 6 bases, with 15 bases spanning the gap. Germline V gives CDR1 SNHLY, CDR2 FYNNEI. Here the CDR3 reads CASSWGIHSEQYF. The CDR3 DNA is TGTGCCAGCAGCTGGGGCATCCACAGCGAGCAGTACTTC.

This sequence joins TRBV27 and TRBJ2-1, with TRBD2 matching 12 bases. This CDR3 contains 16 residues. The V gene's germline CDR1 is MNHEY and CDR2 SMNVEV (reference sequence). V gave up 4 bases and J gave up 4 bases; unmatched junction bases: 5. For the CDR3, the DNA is TGTGCCAGCAGTTCCGGACTAGCGGGGTTATACAATGAGCAGTTCTTC. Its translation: CASSSGLAGLYNEQFF.